The rows below give T cell receptor beta chains drawn from one sample of a study of T cell responses to AZD1222 COVID-19 vaccine. Method: immunoSEQ multiplex PCR; TCRdb's copy keeps in-frame clones and lacks some. The sample shows over 130,000 clones, 80% to 95% of them seen only once. This material consisted of peripheral blood, taken 28 days after the second AZD1222 dose. The receptor source for this set is an adult who received the AZD1222 COVID-19 vaccine. Both conserved end residues are trimmed from each CDR3. Part of the rows lack a size; the others show once, few, many or a class for expanded clones.

abundance	v_gene	j_gene	CDR3aa
NA	TRBV11-2	TRBJ2-7	ASSLGGQGTYEQY
NA	TRBV14	TRBJ1-1	ASATSMNTEAF
NA	TRBV30	TRBJ2-1	AWRLLAEVGEQF
NA	TRBV19	TRBJ2-3	ASSRASGPSTDTQY
NA	TRBV5-4	TRBJ1-1	ASSLVGSGGEAF
NA	TRBV28	TRBJ1-4	ASFGGRLNEKLF
once	TRBV2	TRBJ2-7	ASRDTSTREQY
NA	TRBV29-1	TRBJ2-7	SVRRGQGSYEQY
once	TRBV5-1	TRBJ1-1	ASSLAPGDTEAF
NA	TRBV10-3	TRBJ1-5	AISGGWNQPQH
NA	TRBV10-3	TRBJ2-1	AISRGGLGRDFYNEQF
NA	TRBV5-1	TRBJ2-6	ASSLALGTGANVLT
NA	TRBV9	TRBJ1-2	ASSVSQGVYGYT
NA	TRBV24-1	TRBJ2-1	ATSGSGTSGTWEQF